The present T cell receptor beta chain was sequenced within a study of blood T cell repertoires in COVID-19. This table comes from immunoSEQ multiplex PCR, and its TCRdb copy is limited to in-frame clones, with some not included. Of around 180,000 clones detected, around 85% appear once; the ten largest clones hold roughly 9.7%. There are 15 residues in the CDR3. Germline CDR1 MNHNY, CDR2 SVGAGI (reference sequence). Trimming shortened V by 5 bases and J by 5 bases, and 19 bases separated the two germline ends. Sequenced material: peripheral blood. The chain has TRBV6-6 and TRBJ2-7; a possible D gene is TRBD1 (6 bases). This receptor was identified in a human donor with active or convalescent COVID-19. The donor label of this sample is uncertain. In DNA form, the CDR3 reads TGTGCCAGCAGTCGCCTTGAGGGGGTCCCCCACGAGCAGTACTTC. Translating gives CASSRLEGVPHEQYF.